The 32 T cell receptor beta chains reported below all come from one sample, sequenced in a study of blood T cell repertoires in COVID-19. Sequencing was performed with immunoSEQ multiplex PCR; in TCRdb, only in-frame clones are kept and a portion is missing. The sample has 250,000 or so clones, around nine tenths seen once; the top ten hold around 2.9%. Source material: peripheral blood. Receptor source: a woman aged 55-69 years with acute or convalescent COVID-19.

This clone has more than one count but fewer than ten. The chain joins TRBV10-1 to TRBJ1-5; D possibly corresponds to TRBD1 (5 bases). Germline V CDR1 and CDR2: WNHNN, SYGVQD (reference sequence). Between the trimmed V and J ends, which lost 6 bases and 6 bases, there was a span of 15 bases. The CDR3 runs to 14 residues. CDR3 bases: TGCGCCAGCAGGAAGGGGCGGGGGATTCAGCCCCAGCATTTT. It encodes CASRKGRGIQPQHF.

This chain links TRBV19 with TRBJ1-2; 10 bases agree with TRBD1. CDR1 is LNHDA and CDR2 is SQIVND in the germline V gene (reference sequence). The V gene end was trimmed by 6 bases and the J gene end by 14 bases; junction bases not matched to a gene: 6. The CDR3 runs 11 residues. CDR3 bases: TGTGCCAGTAGCCTTGACAGGGGGCGGACCTTC. As protein: CASSLDRGRTF. Using reference TRBV19 and TRBJ1-2 for the parts outside the CDR3, the full variable domain is DGGITQSPKYLFRKEGQNVTLSCEQNLNHDAMYWYRQDPGQGLRLIYYSQIVNDFQKGDIAEGYSVSREKKESFPLTVTSAQKNPTAFYLCASSLDRGRTFGSGTRLTVV.

The chain has TRBV5-8 and TRBJ2-1; TRBD1 agrees at 9 bases. There are 16 residues in the CDR3. Per germline, CDR1 SGHTS and CDR2 YDEGEE. The J segment lost 9 bases and the V segment lost 4 bases, leaving 14 bases of the junction unmatched. CDR3 sequence (DNA): TGTGCCAGCAGCCCGGTACAGGGGGCGTTAGACCCTGAGCAGTTCTTC. Encoded protein: CASSPVQGALDPEQFF.

The rearrangement joins TRBV24-1 to TRBJ2-2; tentative D call: TRBD2 (6 bases). Germline values: CDR1 KGHDR, CDR2 SFDVKD. V lost 9 bases and J lost 0, with 10 bases in between. This CDR3 is 14 amino acids long. This CDR3 reads CATRTGANTGELFF. The CDR3 DNA is TGTGCCACCCGAACGGGGGCGAACACCGGGGAGCTGTTTTTT.

Remarks on this clone: This may be a read error: a much more frequent sequence differs by one nucleotide. The chain couples TRBV7-9 to TRBJ1-1; D remains unclear. Trimming took 2 bases from V and 2 from J, leaving 3 bases between them. This CDR3 region has 12 residues. Looked up from germline, CDR1 is SEHNR and CDR2 is FQNEAQ (reference sequence). The CDR3 reads CASSLQNTEAFF. For the CDR3, the DNA is TGTGCCAGCAGCTTACAAAACACTGAAGCTTTCTTT. Full variable domain (missing parts from reference TRBV7-9 and TRBJ1-1): DTGVSQNPRHKITKRGQNVTFRCDPISEHNRLYWYRQTLGQGPEFLTYFQNEAQLEKSRLLSDRFSAERPKGSFSTLEIQRTEQGDSAMYLCASSLQNTEAFFGQGTRLTVV.

This clone was recorded once. The chain combines TRBV3-1 (or the pseudogene TRBV3-2) with TRBJ2-5; 8 bases line up with TRBD2. Germline V gives CDR1 LGHDT, CDR2 YNNKEL (reference sequence). The CDR3 is made up of 16 amino acids. V shed 4 bases, J shed 2 bases, and the junction held 9 bases outside the gene matches. CDR3 in DNA: TGTGCCAGCAGCCCCGTCGGGCGGGGGGATCAAGAGACCCAGTACTTC. It encodes CASSPVGRGDQETQYF.

V gene TRBV28 combines with J gene TRBJ1-2; tentative D call: TRBD1 (5 bases). From germline, CDR1 is MDHEN and CDR2 SYDVKM. Deletions cut 3 bases from V and 4 bases from J, with 15 bases between. This CDR3 region has 15 residues. The CDR3 coding sequence is TGTGCCAGCAGTTTTAACCAGGGCTCAATCTATGGCTACACCTTC. As protein: CASSFNQGSIYGYTF.

The genes are TRBV27 and TRBJ2-2, with TRBD1 matching over 7 bases. The CDR3 is 14 residues long. After removal of 6 bases from V and 7 bases from J, the junction contained 8 bases not matched to a gene. Germline CDR1 is MNHEY and CDR2 is SMNVEV (reference sequence). The CDR3 protein is CASRGTVLGGELFF. CDR3 in DNA: TGTGCCAGCAGGGGGACAGTCCTCGGCGGGGAGCTGTTTTTT.

This sequence joins TRBV28 and TRBJ2-1, with a tentative D call TRBD2 (6 bases). The CDR3 extends over 14 amino acids. V lost 3 bases, J lost 4 bases, and 10 bases lay in between. Germline V gives CDR1 MDHEN, CDR2 SYDVKM. The CDR3 nucleotides read TGTGCCAGCAGTTTGACGGGACTGTACAATGAGCAGTTCTTC. Protein: CASSLTGLYNEQFF.

V gene TRBV10-3 combines with J gene TRBJ1-5; D is undetermined. This CDR3 has 12 residues. V was cut by 3 bases and J by 2 bases, with 2 bases left in between. From germline, CDR1 is ENHRY and CDR2 SYGVKD. CDR3 in DNA: TGTGCCATCAGTGACGGCAATCAGCCCCAGCATTTT. As protein: CAISDGNQPQHF.

Only one count was recorded for this clone. The chain couples TRBV14 to TRBJ1-2; D call uncertain. Per germline, CDR1 SGHDN and CDR2 FVKESK. V shed 0 bases and J shed 2 bases, with 7 bases lying between them. The CDR3 is 14 amino acids. CDR3 amino acids: CASSQDRGNYGYTF. The DNA for the CDR3 is TGTGCCAGCAGCCAAGATCGAGGGAACTATGGCTACACCTTC.

This clone was picked up a small number of times. The rearrangement joins TRBV30 to TRBJ1-5; 7 bases are a match to TRBD1. V lost 1 base to trimming and J lost 7 bases; unmatched junction nucleotides: 1. The CDR3 runs 12 residues. CDR1 GTSNPN and CDR2 SVGIG come from the germline V gene (reference sequence). The CDR3 protein is CAWSGGGQPQHF. For the CDR3, the DNA is TGTGCCTGGAGTGGAGGGGGCCAGCCCCAGCATTTT.

This chain joins TRBV9 and TRBJ2-2, with D possibly matching TRBD2 (7 bases). The CDR3 has 18 residues. Looked up from germline, CDR1 is SGDLS and CDR2 is YYNGEE. V was clipped by 0 bases and J by 0 bases, with 15 bases between them. The CDR3 nucleotides are TGTGCCAGCAGCGTAGCATGGGGCGGGGGCCCGAACACCGGGGAGCTGTTTTTT. Translating gives CASSVAWGGGPNTGELFF.

V is TRBV18 and J is TRBJ2-1, with 11 bases fitting TRBD1. The germline CDR1 and CDR2 sequences are KGHSH and LQKENI. The CDR3 runs 16 residues. Trimming cost V 1 base and J 9 bases; bases outside gene matches: 8. The CDR3 bases are TGTGCCAGCTCACCACGGACAGGGGGCGGCTCTTTTGAGCAGTTCTTC. It translates to CASSPRTGGGSFEQFF.

The rearrangement links TRBV4-2 to TRBJ2-1; 9 bases match TRBD2. The CDR3 is 16 amino acids. Germline V gene sequence: CDR1 LGHNA, CDR2 YNFKEQ. Losses at the gene ends were 0 bases for V and 6 bases for J; bases not matched to a gene: 6. The CDR3 coding sequence is TGTGCCAGCAGCCAAGATGGGCGGGGGGGGCTCAATGAGCAGTTCTTC. Its translation: CASSQDGRGGLNEQFF.

The rearrangement uses TRBV19 and TRBJ1-2, with 9 bases fitting TRBD1. The junction had 14 bases not matched to a gene; V was cut back by 5 bases and J by 7 bases. CDR1 and CDR2 (germline): LNHDA, SQIVND (reference sequence). This CDR3 is 16 amino acids long. CDR3 nucleotide sequence: TGTGCCAGTAGTCGAGGGACAGGGATCACCGGGGGTGGCTACACCTTC. Translated: CASSRGTGITGGGYTF. The full variable domain, in which reference TRBV19 and TRBJ1-2 provide the parts outside the CDR3, is DGGITQSPKYLFRKEGQNVTLSCEQNLNHDAMYWYRQDPGQGLRLIYYSQIVNDFQKGDIAEGYSVSREKKESFPLTVTSAQKNPTAFYLCASSRGTGITGGGYTFGSGTRLTVV.

The rearrangement joins TRBV7-2 to TRBJ1-2; the match to TRBD1 covers 7 bases. V shed 5 bases and J 6 bases; nucleotides not matched to a gene: 9. Germline assignment: CDR1 SGHTA and CDR2 FQGNSA. CDR3 length equals 14 residues. The CDR3 DNA follows: TGTGCCAGCAGCCCTCCGGGACAGAGGCATGGCTACACCTTC. Protein sequence: CASSPPGQRHGYTF.

This chain uses TRBV2 with TRBJ1-1, with D perhaps matching TRBD1 (6 bases). The V end lost 6 bases, the J end lost 1 base, and 12 bases lay between the germline ends. There are 14 residues in the CDR3. Looked up from germline, CDR1 is SNHLY and CDR2 is FYNNEI. This CDR3 is CASRLQGTNTEAFF. The CDR3, as DNA: TGTGCCAGCAGATTACAGGGCACGAACACTGAAGCTTTCTTT. The full variable domain, with the rest looked up from reference TRBV2 and TRBJ1-1, is EPEVTQTPSHQVTQMGQEVILRCVPISNHLYFYWYRQILGQKVEFLVSFYNNEISEKSEIFDDQFSVERPDGSNFTLKIRSTKLEDSAMYFCASRLQGTNTEAFFGQGTRLTVV.

The chain couples TRBV30 to TRBJ2-7; D is unclear. CDR1 and CDR2 from the germline V gene are GTSNPN and SVGIG (reference sequence). V was cut by 0 bases and J by 6 bases, with 9 bases left in between. The CDR3 is made up of 12 amino acids. In DNA form, the CDR3 reads TGTGCCTGGAGTGTGGTCGCGTCCGAGCAGTACTTC. It yields the protein CAWSVVASEQYF.

This clone appeared a single time. The CDR3 DNA is TGTGCCAGCTCACCCCAGACTAGCGGACTAATTAATGAGCAGTTCTTC. This gives the protein CASSPQTSGLINEQFF. The chain recombines TRBV18 with TRBJ2-1; 9 nucleotides align to TRBD2. Unmatched junction bases numbered 10, after V lost 3 bases and J lost 7 bases. The CDR3 runs 16 residues. Looked up from germline, CDR1 is KGHSH and CDR2 is LQKENI.

This chain links TRBV9 with TRBJ1-3; the match to TRBD1 covers 7 bases. The V gene end was trimmed by 3 bases and the J gene end by 5 bases; junction bases not matched to a gene: 11. This CDR3 is built from 16 residues. In germline, CDR1 is SGDLS, CDR2 YYNGEE. CDR3 sequence: CASSALSGTARNTIYF. CDR3 DNA sequence: TGTGCCAGCAGCGCACTCTCCGGGACAGCACGAAACACCATATATTTT.

The rearrangement uses TRBV30 and TRBJ1-6, with 7 positions matching TRBD1. The CDR3 has 14 amino acids. Germline CDR1 reads GTSNPN; CDR2 reads SVGIG (reference sequence). With 0 bases clipped from V and 9 bases from J, the junction kept 5 bases outside the gene matches. The CDR3 is CAWSVQGLSSPLHF. The CDR3 DNA is TGTGCCTGGAGTGTACAGGGGCTGAGTTCACCCCTCCACTTT.

V is TRBV11-3 and J is TRBJ1-2; TRBD1 agrees at 10 bases. Trimming took 2 bases from V and 4 from J; bases not matched to a gene: 7. CDR1 is SGHNT, CDR2 YENEEA, per germline. This CDR3 has 16 amino acids. This chain's CDR3 is CASSLTADRGLYGYTF. The CDR3, as DNA: TGTGCCAGCAGCTTAACAGCTGACAGGGGGCTCTATGGCTACACCTTC. Full variable domain (outside the CDR3, taken from reference TRBV11-3 and TRBJ1-2): EAGVVQSPRYKIIEKKQPVAFWCNPISGHNTLYWYLQNLGQGPELLIRYENEEAVDDSQLPKDRFSAERLKGVDSTLKIQPAELGDSAVYLCASSLTADRGLYGYTFGSGTRLTVV.

CDR3 sequence (DNA): TGTGCCAGTAGCAGGAGCGGACAGATGAACACTGAAGCTTTCTTT. Amino acid sequence: CASSRSGQMNTEAFF. The rearrangement uses TRBV19 and TRBJ1-1; TRBD1 might be the D (6 bases). The V and J ends lost 6 bases and 0 bases respectively, with 14 bases between them. The CDR3 is made up of 15 amino acids. Germline V gene lookup returns CDR1 LNHDA and CDR2 SQIVND (reference sequence).

This chain links TRBV3-1 (or the pseudogene TRBV3-2) with TRBJ2-7, with TRBD2 matching over 8 bases. The CDR3 is 15 residues long. Losses at the gene ends were 1 base for V and 4 bases for J; bases not matched to a gene: 6. Germline V lookup: CDR1 LGHDT, CDR2 YNNKEL (reference sequence). The CDR3 DNA follows: TGTGCCAGCAGCCAAGGAACCCAGCGGGGGTACGAGCAGTACTTC. This encodes CASSQGTQRGYEQYF.

This chain links TRBV15 with TRBJ1-3; D is possibly TRBD1 (5 bases). CDR1 is LNHNV, CDR2 YYDKDF, per germline (reference sequence). V lost 0 bases to trimming and J lost 0 bases, with 15 bases between them. The CDR3 covers 18 residues. CDR3 nucleotide sequence: TGTGCCACCAGCAGAGAATCCTTCGGGGGGAACTCTGGAAACACCATATATTTT. Its translation is CATSRESFGGNSGNTIYF.

The chain links TRBV28 to TRBJ2-5, with TRBD1 matching 10 bases. CDR3 length: 15 residues. V trimming: 6 bases; J trimming: 4 bases; junction bases outside the gene matches: 8. Germline loops: CDR1 MDHEN, CDR2 SYDVKM. The CDR3 here is CASRPGTGVRETQYF. CDR3 in DNA: TGTGCCAGCAGGCCCGGGACAGGGGTGAGAGAGACCCAGTACTTC.

The chain couples TRBV5-6 to TRBJ1-2, with 10 bases identical to TRBD1. Trimming took 0 bases from V and 3 from J; bases not matched to a gene: 5. The CDR3 consists of 16 residues. Germline lookup yields CDR1 SGHDT and CDR2 YYEEEE. CDR3 loop: CASSLEGTGEDYGYTF. The CDR3 nucleotides are TGTGCCAGCAGCTTGGAGGGGACAGGGGAAGACTATGGCTACACCTTC.

The chain joins TRBV2 to TRBJ1-2; 9 nucleotides align to TRBD1. CDR3 length equals 14 residues. Unmatched junction bases numbered 10, after V lost 6 bases and J lost 8 bases. Germline V gene sequence: CDR1 SNHLY, CDR2 FYNNEI. CDR3 region: CASRNRDRGWGYTF. DNA for the CDR3: TGTGCCAGCAGAAACCGAGACAGGGGGTGGGGCTACACCTTC.

In its sample, this clone was seen once. The chain's CDR3 is CASSQATSRGYGYTF. The CDR3 region has the DNA TGTGCCAGCAGCCAAGCCACGAGCAGAGGCTATGGCTACACCTTC. The chain couples TRBV3-1 (or the pseudogene TRBV3-2) to TRBJ1-2; D is unclear. This CDR3 region has 15 residues. Germline lookup yields CDR1 LGHDT and CDR2 YNNKEL (reference sequence). Between the trimmed V and J ends, which lost 1 base and 4 bases, there was a span of 13 bases.

This chain links TRBV4-3 with TRBJ2-1, with TRBD1 as a possible D gene (6 bases). Germline CDR1 is LGHNA and CDR2 is YSLEER. Trimming pared 0 bases from V and 8 bases from J, leaving 14 bases between. The CDR3 is 15 residues long. The CDR3 sequence: CASSQESGRGHEQFF. For the CDR3, the DNA is TGCGCCAGCAGCCAAGAAAGTGGCAGGGGACATGAGCAGTTCTTC.

The chain carries TRBV27 and TRBJ1-2, with D perhaps matching TRBD1 (5 bases). This CDR3 has 12 amino acids. Trimming took off 4 bases at V and 8 bases at J, with 11 bases between the two ends. Germline V lookup: CDR1 MNHEY, CDR2 SMNVEV (reference sequence). CDR3 residues: CASSSGGRGYTF. CDR3 DNA sequence: TGTGCCAGCAGTTCGGGGGGGAGAGGCTACACCTTC.